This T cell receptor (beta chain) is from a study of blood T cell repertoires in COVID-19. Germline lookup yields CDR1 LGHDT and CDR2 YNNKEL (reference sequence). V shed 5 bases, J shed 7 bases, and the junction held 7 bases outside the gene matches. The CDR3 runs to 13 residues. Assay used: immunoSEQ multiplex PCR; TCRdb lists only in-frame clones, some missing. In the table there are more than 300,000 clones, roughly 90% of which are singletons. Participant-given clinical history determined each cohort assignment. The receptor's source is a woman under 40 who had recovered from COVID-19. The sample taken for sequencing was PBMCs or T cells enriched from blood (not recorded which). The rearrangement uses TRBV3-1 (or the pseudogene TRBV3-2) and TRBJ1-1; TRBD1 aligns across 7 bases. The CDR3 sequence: CASSGTAWGEAFF. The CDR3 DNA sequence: TGTGCCAGCAGCGGGACAGCTTGGGGTGAAGCTTTCTTT.